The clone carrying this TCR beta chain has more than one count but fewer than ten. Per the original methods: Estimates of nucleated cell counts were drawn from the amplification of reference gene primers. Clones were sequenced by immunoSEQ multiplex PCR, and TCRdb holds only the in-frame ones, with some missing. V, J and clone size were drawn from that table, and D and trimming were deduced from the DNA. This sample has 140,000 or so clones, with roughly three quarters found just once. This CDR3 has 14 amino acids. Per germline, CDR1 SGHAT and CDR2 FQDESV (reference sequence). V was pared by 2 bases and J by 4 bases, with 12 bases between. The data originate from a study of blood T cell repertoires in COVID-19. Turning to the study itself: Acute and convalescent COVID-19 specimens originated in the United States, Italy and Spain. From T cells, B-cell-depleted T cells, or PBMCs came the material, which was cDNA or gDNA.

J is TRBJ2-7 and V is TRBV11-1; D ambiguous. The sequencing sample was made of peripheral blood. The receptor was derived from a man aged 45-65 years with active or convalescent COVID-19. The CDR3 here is CASSLTGSIYEQYF. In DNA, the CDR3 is TGTGCCAGCAGCTTAACCGGGTCGATATACGAGCAGTACTTC. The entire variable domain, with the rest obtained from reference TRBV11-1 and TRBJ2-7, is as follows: EAEVAQSPRYKITEKSQAVAFWCDPISGHATLYWYRQILGQGPELLVQFQDESVVDDSQLPKDRFSAERLKGVDSTLKIQPAELGDSAMYLCASSLTGSIYEQYFGPGTRLTVT.